Following are 11 T cell receptor beta chains from one sample sequenced in a study of shared T cell receptors in the human thymus. The repertoire was sequenced with immunoSEQ multiplex PCR; TCRdb's copy has only in-frame clones and lacks some. The table includes 640,000 or so clones, 80% to 90% detected once. These records were also assigned to another study, of human thymus T cells.

Input material: thymocytes. All receptors come from a boy younger than two with a congenital heart defect.

This clone was counted a single time. The CDR3 DNA follows: TGCAGCGTTGAGGGGGCGTACGGGGTCTACAATGAGCAGTTCTTC. Amino acid sequence: CSVEGAYGVYNEQFF. The chain carries TRBV29-1 and TRBJ2-1; D is possibly TRBD1 (6 bases). The CDR3 spans 15 residues. CDR1 is SQVTM, CDR2 ANQGSEA, per germline. Trimming cost V 3 bases and J 3 bases, with 15 bases left between them.

This clone was seen only once. A junction boundary mismatches the germline segment, possibly from a read error. The CDR3, as DNA: TGCGCCAGCAGCCAGTCCCGGGGGAGCTCCTACGGGCAGTACTTC. As protein: CASSQSRGSSYGQYF. The chain carries TRBV4-1 and TRBJ2-7, with D possibly matching TRBD2 (6 bases). The germline V gene encodes CDR1 MGHRA and CDR2 YSYEKL. The CDR3 has 15 amino acids.

This chain joins TRBV27 and TRBJ2-7; D is possibly TRBD2 (6 bases). Looked up from germline, CDR1 is MNHEY and CDR2 is SMNVEV (reference sequence). The V and J ends lost 5 bases and 1 base respectively, with 15 bases between them. This CDR3 region has 15 residues. CDR3 region: CASSLISGVSYEQYF. The CDR3 nucleotides read TGTGCCAGCAGTCTCATCTCGGGGGTTTCCTACGAGCAGTACTTC.

The rearrangement links TRBV29-1 to TRBJ1-2, with TRBD1 identical over 12 bases. CDR3 length: 16 residues. With V trimmed by 2 bases and J by 7 bases, 11 bases remained unmatched. Per germline, CDR1 SQVTM and CDR2 ANQGSEA. Here the CDR3 DNA reads TGCAGCGTTGAAAGCGGCCGGGACAGGGGGCCTAGTGGCTACACCTTC. Residues: CSVESGRDRGPSGYTF.

This clone was seen once. V and J are TRBV6-5 and TRBJ2-3, with 10 bases identical to TRBD2. After removal of 8 bases from V and 3 bases from J, the junction contained 5 bases not matched to a gene. Germline V CDR1 and CDR2: MNHEY, SVGAGI. The CDR3 sequence is 14 residues long. The CDR3 reads CASRAGGPTDTQYF. DNA for the CDR3: TGTGCCAGCCGAGCGGGAGGGCCTACAGATACGCAGTATTTT.

The chain couples TRBV15 to TRBJ1-3, with 7 bases fitting TRBD1. There are 18 residues in the CDR3. CDR1 and CDR2 (germline): LNHNV, YYDKDF (reference sequence). J gave up 0 bases and V 0 bases, and 8 bases lay outside the gene matches. Here the CDR3 reads CATSRDLGGQLSGNTIYF. The CDR3 DNA sequence: TGTGCCACCAGCAGAGATCTGGGGGGACAGCTCTCTGGAAACACCATATATTTT.

The chain is built from TRBV5-1 and TRBJ1-2, with TRBD1 matching over 8 bases. Germline assignment: CDR1 SGHRS and CDR2 YFSETQ. The CDR3 has 16 amino acids. Trimming removed 7 bases from V and 7 bases from J; junction bases left unmatched: 18. In nucleotides, the CDR3 is TGCGCCAGCTTTGACCATTTGACAGGGGATCAGCGTGGCTACACCTTC. Residues: CASFDHLTGDQRGYTF.

The V and J genes are TRBV5-1 and TRBJ2-3, with D possibly being TRBD2 (6 bases). Trimming removed 2 bases at V and 4 bases at J, with 11 bases between. The CDR3 spans 14 residues. CDR1 and CDR2 from the germline V gene are SGHRS and YFSETQ. The CDR3 loop reads CASSLGLTPDTQYF. The CDR3 bases are TGCGCCAGCAGCTTAGGACTAACGCCAGATACGCAGTATTTT.

The rearrangement uses TRBV7-2 and TRBJ2-7; 11 nucleotides agree with TRBD2. The CDR3 covers 18 residues. Losses at the gene ends were 4 bases for V and 2 bases for J; bases not matched to a gene: 13. Germline values: CDR1 SGHTA, CDR2 FQGNSA. The CDR3 bases are TGTGCCAGCAGCTCGTTCCTCTCTAGCGGGGGGCGCCCCTACGAGCAGTACTTC. Encoded protein: CASSSFLSSGGRPYEQYF.

V and J are TRBV5-1 and TRBJ2-7; 8 bases map to TRBD1. The CDR3 length is 14 residues. V trimming: 5 bases; J trimming: 5 bases; junction bases outside the gene matches: 9. From germline, CDR1 is SGHRS and CDR2 YFSETQ. The chain's CDR3 is CASRGPDRVNEQYF. The CDR3 bases are TGCGCCAGCAGAGGTCCGGACAGGGTCAACGAGCAGTACTTC.

The sample holds one count of this clone. V usage is TRBV4-3 and J usage is TRBJ1-5; no clear D. The CDR3 is 13 amino acids. Trimming took 4 bases from V and 4 from J, leaving 8 bases between them. Germline CDR1 LGHNA, CDR2 YSLEER. The CDR3 bases are TGCGCCAGCAGCCTGAAGAGGAATCAGCCCCAGCATTTT. It specifies CASSLKRNQPQHF.